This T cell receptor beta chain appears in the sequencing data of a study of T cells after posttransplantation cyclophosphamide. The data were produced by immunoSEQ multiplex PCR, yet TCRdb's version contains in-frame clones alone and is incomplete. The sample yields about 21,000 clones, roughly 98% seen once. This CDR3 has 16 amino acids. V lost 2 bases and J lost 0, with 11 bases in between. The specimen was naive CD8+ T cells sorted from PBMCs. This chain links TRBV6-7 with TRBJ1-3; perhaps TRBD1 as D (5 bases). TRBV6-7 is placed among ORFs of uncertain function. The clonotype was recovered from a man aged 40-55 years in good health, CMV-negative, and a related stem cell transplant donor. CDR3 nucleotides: TGTGCCAGCAGTTACGCCGGACAACGCTCTGGAAACACCATATATTTT. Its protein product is CASSYAGQRSGNTIYF.